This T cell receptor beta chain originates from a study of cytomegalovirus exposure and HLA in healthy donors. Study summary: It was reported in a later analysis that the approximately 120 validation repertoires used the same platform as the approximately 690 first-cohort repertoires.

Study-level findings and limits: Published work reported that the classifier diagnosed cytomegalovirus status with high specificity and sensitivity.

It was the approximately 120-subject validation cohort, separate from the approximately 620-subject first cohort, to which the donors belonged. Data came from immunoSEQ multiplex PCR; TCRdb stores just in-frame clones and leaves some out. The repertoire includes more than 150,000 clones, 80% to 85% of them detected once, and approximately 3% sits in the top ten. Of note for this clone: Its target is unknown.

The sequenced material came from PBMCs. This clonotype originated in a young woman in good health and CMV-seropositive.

CDR3 protein: CASSPLKTSDTQYF. The CDR3 DNA reads as TGTGCCAGCAGCCCACTAAAGACCTCAGATACGCAGTATTTT. The chain couples TRBV11-2 to TRBJ2-3, with no clear D. Trimming pared 5 bases from V and 4 bases from J, leaving 13 bases between. In germline, CDR1 is SGHAT, CDR2 FQNNGV. CDR3 size: 14 residues. Full variable domain (outside the CDR3, taken from reference TRBV11-2 and TRBJ2-3): EAGVAQSPRYKIIEKRQSVAFWCNPISGHATLYWYQQILGQGPKLLIQFQNNGVVDDSQLPKDRFSAERLKGVDSTLKIQPAKLEDSAVYLCASSPLKTSDTQYFGPGTRLTVL.